This T cell receptor (beta chain) was captured by sequencing in a study of post-analysis software for immune sequencing data. Study-wide context: The disease courses spanned relapsing-remitting, secondary progressive and progressive-relapsing forms of multiple sclerosis. Overall study results and limits: Batch-matched samples strongly co-clustered by F measure. Five or six TRBV segments were significantly more frequent in patients than in controls. TRBV5-6, TRBV5-1 and TRBV20-1 were among these segments.

This clonotype was seen a handful of times. Antigen specificity is unknown. The library was made from cDNA and included unique molecular identifiers. TCRdb ran MiXCR on the PCR reads and lists one entry per CDR3 protein. The sample lists roughly 600,000 distinct CDR3 sequences, about 44% occurring once. The CDR3 consists of 15 residues. V dropped 5 bases and J dropped 0; count of bases not matched to a gene: 2. V usage is TRBV12-3 or TRBV12-4 and J usage is TRBJ2-7; 12 positions match TRBD2. The sequence came from a girl aged 10-17 years with multiple sclerosis. The sequenced sample consisted of blood. Written as DNA, the CDR3 is TGTGCCAGCAGTCGGACTAGCGGGACCTCCTACGAGCAGTACTTC. As protein: CASSRTSGTSYEQYF.